These T cell receptor beta chains were read from a single sample in a study of CD8 T cells in Susac syndrome. Each CDR3 protein gets one entry after TCRdb re-called the immunoSEQ multiplex PCR reads with MiXCR. The repertoire has 84,000 or so distinct CDR3 sequences, roughly 94% of them found once; the top ten carry 0.45% to 0.5%. Sequenced material: CD8+ T cells from PBMCs. The receptor set was obtained from a human donor with Susac syndrome. The CDR3 runs from the conserved cysteine through the conserved F or W. D genes are given only for firm matches. Where a row states a size, it is once, few, many or the class of an expanded clone; other rows omit it.

D: .
J: TRBJ2-7
size: .
V: TRBV27
DNA: TGTGCCAGCAGGGTGGGAAGGGTTCCCACCTACGAGCAGTACTTC
CDR3: CASRVGRVPTYEQYF

D: TRBD2
J: TRBJ2-7
size: .
V: TRBV14
DNA: TGTGCCAGCAGCGCAAAAGCGGGAGATCCCTCCTACGAGCAGTACTTC
CDR3: CASSAKAGDPSYEQYF

D: TRBD2
J: TRBJ2-7
size: .
V: TRBV20-1
DNA: TGCAGTGCTAGACCCGGGACTAGCGCGAAAACCTACGAGCAGTACTTC
CDR3: CSARPGTSAKTYEQYF

D: .
J: TRBJ2-7
size: .
V: TRBV4-2
DNA: TGTGCCAGCAGCCAAGGGGTCGCCTACGAGCAGTACTTC
CDR3: CASSQGVAYEQYF

D: .
J: TRBJ2-1
size: .
V: TRBV20-1
DNA: TGCAGTGCTAGAGATCCTCTGACGGATGAGCAGTTCTTC
CDR3: CSARDPLTDEQFF

D: .
J: TRBJ2-1
size: .
V: TRBV29-1
DNA: TGCAGCGTCGCGGGGTCTACGCTCGACAATGAGCAGTTCTTC
CDR3: CSVAGSTLDNEQFF

D: .
J: TRBJ1-1
size: .
V: TRBV29-1
DNA: TGCAGCGTTACCTCAACAAAGAACACTGAAGCTTTCTTT
CDR3: CSVTSTKNTEAFF

D: .
J: TRBJ2-1
size: .
V: TRBV6-5
DNA: TGTGCCAGCAGTTTCGAGCAGGGCCTCTACAATGAGCAGTTCTTC
CDR3: CASSFEQGLYNEQFF

D: .
J: TRBJ1-2
size: once
V: TRBV5-1
DNA: TGCGCCAGCAGCATCGGACAGTCCGGATGGGAAAACTATGGCTACACCTTC
CDR3: CASSIGQSGWENYGYTF

D: .
J: TRBJ2-2
size: few
V: TRBV12-3/TRBV12-4
DNA: TGTGCCAGCAGTTTGGGACAGAACACCGGGGAGCTGTTTTTT
CDR3: CASSLGQNTGELFF

D: .
J: TRBJ2-7
size: .
V: TRBV6-2/TRBV6-3
DNA: TGTGCCAGCCGGACATTTAGCTCCTACGAGCAGTACTTC
CDR3: CASRTFSSYEQYF

D: TRBD1
J: TRBJ2-7
size: .
V: TRBV9
DNA: TGTGCCAGCAGCGTAGGACAGGGTGAGTTCTACGAGCAGTACTTC
CDR3: CASSVGQGEFYEQYF

D: .
J: TRBJ2-3
size: .
V: TRBV29-1
DNA: TGCAGCGTTGAAGGGGTTGGCACAGATACGCAGTATTTT
CDR3: CSVEGVGTDTQYF

D: .
J: TRBJ2-2
size: once
V: TRBV9
DNA: TGTGCCAGCCGAGACGACACCGGGGAGCTGTTTTTT
CDR3: CASRDDTGELFF

D: .
J: TRBJ1-2
size: .
V: TRBV4-1
DNA: TGCGCCAGCAGCCAGGGTTCCAACAACTATGGCTACACCTTC
CDR3: CASSQGSNNYGYTF

D: .
J: TRBJ1-5
size: .
V: TRBV28
DNA: TGTGCCAGCAGTTGGCAGGCCCGTAATCAGCCCCAGCATTTT
CDR3: CASSWQARNQPQHF

D: .
J: TRBJ1-4
size: .
V: TRBV3-1
DNA: TGTGCCAGCAGCCAGACAATAGGGGTGTCGGAAGAAAAACTGTTTTTT
CDR3: CASSQTIGVSEEKLFF

D: .
J: TRBJ2-7
size: once
V: TRBV12-3/TRBV12-4
DNA: TGTGCCAGCAGTTTTACCCAGGACGAGCAGTACTTC
CDR3: CASSFTQDEQYF

D: TRBD2
J: TRBJ2-1
size: .
V: TRBV29-1
DNA: TGCAGCGTTGCCCTTACTAGCGGGAGCATGGATGAGCAGTTCTTC
CDR3: CSVALTSGSMDEQFF

D: TRBD2
J: TRBJ2-1
size: .
V: TRBV5-6
DNA: TGTGCCAGCAGCTTGGAGTGGGCGGGAGAGGCGAATGAGCAGTTCTTC
CDR3: CASSLEWAGEANEQFF

D: .
J: TRBJ2-1
size: .
V: TRBV5-1
DNA: TGCGCCAGCAGCTTTGGCGCGGCGGGACATGAGCAGTTCTTC
CDR3: CASSFGAAGHEQFF

D: TRBD1
J: TRBJ1-2
size: .
V: TRBV13
DNA: TGTGCCAGCAGCCCGGACAGGGGGCGCATGGAGGGTGATGGCTACACCTTC
CDR3: CASSPDRGRMEGDGYTF

D: TRBD1
J: TRBJ1-4
size: few
V: TRBV5-5
DNA: TGTGCCAGCAGCTTGCAACCGGGACAGGGGATAGAGGATGAAAAACTGTTTTTT
CDR3: CASSLQPGQGIEDEKLFF

D: .
J: TRBJ2-5
size: .
V: TRBV20-1
DNA: TGCAGTGCTAGTGGTGTCGATGAGGAGACCCAGTACTTC
CDR3: CSASGVDEETQYF

D: .
J: TRBJ2-2
size: .
V: TRBV15
DNA: TGTGCCACCAGCCCTTTTAGAGGACAGACGAACACCGGGGAGCTGTTTTTT
CDR3: CATSPFRGQTNTGELFF

D: .
J: TRBJ2-7
size: .
V: TRBV19
DNA: TGTGCCAGTAGTTCGGGAAACGGTATCGACGAGCAGTACTTC
CDR3: CASSSGNGIDEQYF

D: TRBD2
J: TRBJ2-1
size: .
V: TRBV29-1
DNA: TGCAGCGTTGAGGGAGCGGGAGGCTTCCGGGATGAGCAGTTCTTC
CDR3: CSVEGAGGFRDEQFF

D: TRBD2
J: TRBJ2-5
size: .
V: TRBV7-9
DNA: TGTGCCAGCAGCACGCGGACCCTGGGCGGGAGTAGTGAGACCCAGTACTTC
CDR3: CASSTRTLGGSSETQYF

D: .
J: TRBJ2-3
size: .
V: TRBV20-1
DNA: TGCAGTGCTAGATCGAGCGGGACAGATACGCAGTATTTT
CDR3: CSARSSGTDTQYF

D: .
J: TRBJ1-2
size: .
V: TRBV25-1
DNA: TGTGCCAGCAGTGAATTAGAGTATGGCTACACCTTC
CDR3: CASSELEYGYTF

D: .
J: TRBJ2-3
size: .
V: TRBV5-1
DNA: TGCGCCAGCAGCTTGCTGGTATCCGATACGCAGTATTTT
CDR3: CASSLLVSDTQYF

D: .
J: TRBJ2-1
size: .
V: TRBV7-6
DNA: TGTGCCAGCAGCAACGGAGCTTACAATGAGCAGTTCTTC
CDR3: CASSNGAYNEQFF

D: TRBD1
J: TRBJ2-3
size: once
V: TRBV29-1
DNA: TGCAGCGTTGAAGAAAGGGACAGGAGCACAGATACGCAGTATTTT
CDR3: CSVEERDRSTDTQYF

D: TRBD2
J: TRBJ2-2
size: .
V: TRBV9
DNA: TGTGCCAGCAGCTCACAGGAGGCGGGGGCCGGGGAGCTGTTTTTT
CDR3: CASSSQEAGAGELFF

D: .
J: TRBJ1-1
size: .
V: TRBV29-1
DNA: TGCAGCGTTATTACAGTGAACACTGAAGCTTTCTTT
CDR3: CSVITVNTEAFF

D: .
J: TRBJ1-5
size: .
V: TRBV20-1
DNA: TGCAGTGCGTACGGTACACAAACCGATTGGAATCAGCCCCAGCATTTT
CDR3: CSAYGTQTDWNQPQHF

D: .
J: TRBJ2-3
size: .
V: TRBV29-1
DNA: TGCAGCGTTGTAGTAGCGGGCACAGATACGCAGTATTTT
CDR3: CSVVVAGTDTQYF

D: .
J: TRBJ2-7
size: few
V: TRBV30
DNA: TGTGCCTGGAGTGGGCTCTCCTACGAGCAGTACTTC
CDR3: CAWSGLSYEQYF

D: .
J: TRBJ2-7
size: .
V: TRBV29-1
DNA: TGCAGCGTTCTATTGGACAGAACCTACGAGCAGTACTTC
CDR3: CSVLLDRTYEQYF

D: TRBD2
J: TRBJ2-1
size: .
V: TRBV5-1
DNA: TGCGCCAGCAGCTTGGCGACTAGCGGCTACAATGAGCAGTTCTTC
CDR3: CASSLATSGYNEQFF

D: TRBD2
J: TRBJ2-3
size: .
V: TRBV19
DNA: TGTGCCAGTAGTATTCTAAGCGGGAGGAGCCAGTATTTT
CDR3: CASSILSGRSQYF

D: .
J: TRBJ1-2
size: .
V: TRBV12-3/TRBV12-4
DNA: TGTGCCAGCAGCCTTCCGGGGTACAGCTACACCTTC
CDR3: CASSLPGYSYTF

D: .
J: TRBJ1-1
size: .
V: TRBV9
DNA: TGTGCCAGCAGCGTAGCGTTCCTGGCGAACACTGAAGCTTTCTTT
CDR3: CASSVAFLANTEAFF

D: TRBD2
J: TRBJ2-4
size: .
V: TRBV12-3/TRBV12-4
DNA: TGTGCCAGCAGTGGAACTGGACTAGTCGGTAACTTC
CDR3: CASSGTGLVGNF

D: .
J: TRBJ1-2
size: once
V: TRBV29-1
DNA: TGCAGCGTTGTAACAGACTATGGCTACACCTTC
CDR3: CSVVTDYGYTF

D: .
J: TRBJ2-1
size: .
V: TRBV5-4
DNA: TGTGCCAGCAGCCAGACCTTACAGGGATACAATGAGCAGTTCTTC
CDR3: CASSQTLQGYNEQFF

D: .
J: TRBJ2-1
size: once
V: TRBV6-5
DNA: TGTGCCAGCAGTTCAACAGGGTACTCCTACAATGAGCAGTTCTTC
CDR3: CASSSTGYSYNEQFF

D: TRBD2
J: TRBJ2-7
size: .
V: TRBV9
DNA: TGTGCCAGCAGCCCGGTGGTAGCGGGAGGTTCTTACGAGCAGTACTTC
CDR3: CASSPVVAGGSYEQYF

D: TRBD1
J: TRBJ2-1
size: .
V: TRBV29-1
DNA: TGCAGCTTACAGACAGGGGACGACAATGAGCAGTTCTTC
CDR3: CSLQTGDDNEQFF

D: TRBD1
J: TRBJ1-1
size: .
V: TRBV30
DNA: TGTGCCTGGGACAGGGGAGTGGGTATCCCTGAAGCTTTCTTT
CDR3: CAWDRGVGIPEAFF

D: TRBD2
J: TRBJ2-1
size: .
V: TRBV30
DNA: TGTGCCTGGAGTCAAGGGGCGGGAGGGGATGAGCAGTTCTTC
CDR3: CAWSQGAGGDEQFF

D: .
J: TRBJ1-5
size: .
V: TRBV7-9
DNA: TGTGCCAGCAGCTCACAGGGTAGCAATCAGCCCCAGCATTTT
CDR3: CASSSQGSNQPQHF

D: TRBD2
J: TRBJ2-5
size: .
V: TRBV20-1
DNA: TGCAGTGCTAGAGATCTCTACGGGAGGGCCAGGGAGACCCAGTACTTC
CDR3: CSARDLYGRARETQYF

D: TRBD1
J: TRBJ1-2
size: .
V: TRBV11-1
DNA: TGTGCCAGCAGCCCGGGACAGGGGGCTGATGGCTACACCTTC
CDR3: CASSPGQGADGYTF

D: .
J: TRBJ1-1
size: .
V: TRBV7-9
DNA: TGTGCCAGCAGCTATGCCAACACTGAAGCTTTCTTT
CDR3: CASSYANTEAFF